A single sample is the source of the 18 T cell receptor beta chains below, sequenced in a study of shared clonotypes between healthy human individuals (dated by TCRdb to 2019 to 2021). Libraries were built with the immunoSEQ multiplex PCR assay. The table comes from immuneACCESS by way of TCRdb, which keeps in-frame sequences with V and J called. Part of the clones is missing from these tables; in studies checked, under half for an unresolved V gene and the rest for unknown reasons. For this sample the table gives fewer than 1.8 million clones, of which about 98.5% were detected only once. Under 0.45% of the sample is held by the ten biggest clonotypes. Source material: naive CD4+ T cells sorted from blood. Per the publication, the cell subset or site label means: CD45RA+ positively selected. All receptors derive from a man aged 25-45 years in good health.

The chain has TRBV7-9 and TRBJ2-7; 7 bases align to TRBD2. The J segment lost 2 bases and the V segment lost 3 bases, leaving 10 bases of the junction unmatched. The CDR3 has 16 residues. Germline-derived CDR1 and CDR2 are SEHNR and FQNEAQ (reference sequence). DNA for the CDR3: TGTGCCAGCAGCTTTGGGGGGGGTATATTACCCTACGAGCAGTACTTC. Protein product: CASSFGGGILPYEQYF.

This clone was detected once. The rearrangement uses TRBV5-4 and TRBJ2-3; D is undetermined. Trimming pared 0 bases from V and 0 bases from J, leaving 11 bases between. The CDR3 runs 16 residues. Germline V gene data show CDR1 as SGHNT and CDR2 as YYREEE (reference sequence). The CDR3 coding sequence is TGTGCCAGCAGCTTGGAGGACCGTGCTAGCACAGATACGCAGTATTTT. Translating gives CASSLEDRASTDTQYF. Variable domain in full (rest from reference TRBV5-4 and TRBJ2-3): ETGVTQSPTHLIKTRGQQVTLRCSSQSGHNTVSWYQQALGQGPQFIFQYYREEENGRGNFPPRFSGLQFPNYSSELNVNALELDDSALYLCASSLEDRASTDTQYFGPGTRLTVL.

The chain has TRBV4-1 and TRBJ2-1; 10 bases fit TRBD2. The CDR3 covers 13 residues. Germline values: CDR1 MGHRA, CDR2 YSYEKL. The V segment lost 2 bases and the J segment 13 bases; nucleotides outside the gene matches: 5. The CDR3 loop is CASSQLAGVQQFF. Here the CDR3 DNA reads TGCGCCAGCAGCCAACTAGCGGGAGTGCAACAGTTCTTC.

The chain carries TRBV5-1 and TRBJ2-7, with TRBD1 identical over 8 bases. Per the germline V gene, CDR1 is SGHRS and CDR2 is YFSETQ. Unmatched junction bases numbered 10, after V lost 5 bases and J lost 3 bases. This CDR3 spans 15 amino acids. The CDR3 sequence is CASSSGQGKSYEQYF. CDR3 DNA sequence: TGCGCCAGCAGTTCCGGACAGGGAAAGAGCTACGAGCAGTACTTC.

This clone was observed once. The V and J genes are TRBV28 and TRBJ1-5, with 7 bases identical to TRBD1. CDR3 length: 15 amino acids. Trimming removed 3 bases from V and 3 bases from J; junction bases left unmatched: 5. Germline V gene lookup returns CDR1 MDHEN and CDR2 SYDVKM. The CDR3 loop reads CASSLGDRDNQPQHF. In DNA, the CDR3 is TGTGCCAGCAGTTTGGGCGACAGGGACAATCAGCCCCAGCATTTT. Full variable domain (remainder filled in from reference TRBV28 and TRBJ1-5): DVKVTQSSRYLVKRTGEKVFLECVQDMDHENMFWYRQDPGLGLRLIYFSYDVKMKEKGDIPEGYSVSREKKERFSLILESASTNQTSMYLCASSLGDRDNQPQHFGDGTRLSIL.

The chain is built from TRBV14 and TRBJ1-5, with D unresolved. The germline gives CDR1 SGHDN, CDR2 FVKESK. V lost 3 bases and J 6 bases, leaving 6 bases between the germline ends. The CDR3 is made up of 12 amino acids. The CDR3 is CASSQSRQPQHF. CDR3 DNA sequence: TGTGCCAGCAGCCAGTCACGTCAGCCCCAGCATTTT. Drawing the rest from reference TRBV14 and TRBJ1-5, the complete variable domain is EAGVTQFPSHSVIEKGQTVTLRCDPISGHDNLYWYRRVMGKEIKFLLHFVKESKQDESGMPNNRFLAERTGGTYSTLKVQPAELEDSGVYFCASSQSRQPQHFGDGTRLSIL.

The V gene is TRBV9, the J gene TRBJ2-3; D ambiguous. The CDR3 runs 16 residues. The V end was cut by 3 bases, the J end by 2 bases, with 16 bases between. Germline CDR1 is SGDLS and CDR2 is YYNGEE. In DNA, the CDR3 is TGTGCCAGCAGCGCTCAGATAGCTCCCACCACAGATACGCAGTATTTT. Translation: CASSAQIAPTTDTQYF.

This clone was detected only once. The V call is TRBV9, the J call TRBJ2-3; possibly TRBD2 for D (5 bases). V was clipped by 4 bases and J by 2 bases, with 8 bases between them. The CDR3 extends over 13 amino acids. Germline assignment: CDR1 SGDLS and CDR2 YYNGEE. In nucleotides, the CDR3 is TGTGCCAGCAGCAAAGGACTCACAGATACGCAGTATTTT. Amino acid sequence: CASSKGLTDTQYF.

The V and J genes are TRBV6-1 and TRBJ2-2; no reliable D call. V was clipped by 5 bases and J by 6 bases, with 13 bases between them. CDR3 length: 14 residues. Germline CDR1 reads MNHNS; CDR2 reads SASEGT. The CDR3 sequence is CASSYTGSSGELFF. The DNA of the CDR3 is TGTGCCAGCAGTTATACGGGTTCATCCGGGGAGCTGTTTTTT.

The CDR3 DNA follows: TGTGCCAGCAGAGCTAGCTACTCCTACAATGAGCAGTTCTTC. This encodes CASRASYSYNEQFF. The chain uses TRBV28 and TRBJ2-1; possible D gene TRBD2, 5 bases. Germline V lookup: CDR1 MDHEN, CDR2 SYDVKM. CDR3 length equals 14 residues. V was trimmed by 6 bases and J by 0 bases, leaving 9 bases between them. Full variable domain (rest looked up from reference TRBV28 and TRBJ2-1): DVKVTQSSRYLVKRTGEKVFLECVQDMDHENMFWYRQDPGLGLRLIYFSYDVKMKEKGDIPEGYSVSREKKERFSLILESASTNQTSMYLCASRASYSYNEQFFGPGTRLTVL.

The rearrangement joins TRBV11-2 to TRBJ1-1, with 8 bases fitting TRBD1. CDR3 size: 14 residues. V was pared by 6 bases and J by 5 bases, with 8 bases of the junction left unmatched. Per germline, CDR1 SGHAT and CDR2 FQNNGV. In DNA form, the CDR3 reads TGTGCCAGCAGTCAGAGACAGGGGCATACTGAAGCTTTCTTT. Protein: CASSQRQGHTEAFF.

CDR3 sequence: CASSRGEDYEQYF. In DNA, the CDR3 is TGTGCCAGCAGCCGGGGGGAGGACTACGAGCAGTACTTC. The V call is TRBV5-4, the J call TRBJ2-7; TRBD2 matches at 7 bases. The ends lost 4 bases at V and 3 bases at J; junction bases unmatched: 4. The CDR3 has 13 amino acids. Germline-derived CDR1 and CDR2 are SGHNT and YYREEE (reference sequence).

This sequence joins TRBV5-6 and TRBJ1-1; TRBD1 is a possible D gene (5 bases). Germline V gene data show CDR1 as SGHDT and CDR2 as YYEEEE. Trimming stripped 0 bases from V and 4 bases from J, with 16 bases between. This CDR3 is built from 16 residues. CDR3 region: CASSLERGQYSTEAFF. For the CDR3, the DNA is TGTGCCAGCAGCTTGGAGAGGGGTCAGTATAGCACTGAAGCTTTCTTT.

The J gene is TRBJ2-3, the V gene TRBV4-3, with unresolved D. V lost 3 bases and J 0 bases, leaving 10 bases between the germline ends. Per the germline V gene, CDR1 is LGHNA and CDR2 is YSLEER. The CDR3 loop spans 15 amino acids. Here the CDR3 DNA reads TGCGCCAGCAGCCAGTCAGGAGAAAGCACAGATACGCAGTATTTT. Its protein product is CASSQSGESTDTQYF.

The rearrangement uses TRBV28 and TRBJ1-2, with D perhaps TRBD1 (5 bases). With 4 bases removed from V and 8 bases from J, the gap between germline ends came to 17 bases. The CDR3 contains 14 residues. CDR1 is MDHEN and CDR2 is SYDVKM in the germline V gene. As DNA, the CDR3 is TGTGCCAGCAGTTCCCCCACCCTGGACAAAGGCTACACCTTC. This sequence encodes CASSSPTLDKGYTF.

V and J are TRBV18 and TRBJ1-2; TRBD1 matches at 7 bases. With V trimmed by 2 bases and J by 10 bases, 1 base remained unmatched. Germline V gene sequence: CDR1 KGHSH, CDR2 LQKENI. There are 11 residues in the CDR3. The CDR3 loop reads CASSPDRDYTF. The CDR3, as DNA: TGTGCCAGCTCACCAGACAGGGACTACACCTTC.

The CDR3 nucleotides read TGTGCCAGCAGTGATAAGGGTACGAATGAAAAACTGTTTTTT. Its translation: CASSDKGTNEKLFF. The rearrangement joins TRBV2 to TRBJ1-4; no clear D gene. The CDR3 runs to 14 residues. Germline-derived CDR1 and CDR2 are SNHLY and FYNNEI. V was clipped by 3 bases and J by 5 bases, with 10 bases between them.

The V gene is TRBV5-1, the J gene TRBJ2-3, with a possible D match to TRBD2 (7 bases). CDR3 length: 15 amino acids. Trimming left V 2 bases short and J 4 bases short, with 14 bases between. In germline, CDR1 is SGHRS, CDR2 YFSETQ. In DNA, the CDR3 is TGCGCCAGCAGCTTTCGGGGGGCGGTCGCAGATACGCAGTATTTT. Its protein is CASSFRGAVADTQYF.